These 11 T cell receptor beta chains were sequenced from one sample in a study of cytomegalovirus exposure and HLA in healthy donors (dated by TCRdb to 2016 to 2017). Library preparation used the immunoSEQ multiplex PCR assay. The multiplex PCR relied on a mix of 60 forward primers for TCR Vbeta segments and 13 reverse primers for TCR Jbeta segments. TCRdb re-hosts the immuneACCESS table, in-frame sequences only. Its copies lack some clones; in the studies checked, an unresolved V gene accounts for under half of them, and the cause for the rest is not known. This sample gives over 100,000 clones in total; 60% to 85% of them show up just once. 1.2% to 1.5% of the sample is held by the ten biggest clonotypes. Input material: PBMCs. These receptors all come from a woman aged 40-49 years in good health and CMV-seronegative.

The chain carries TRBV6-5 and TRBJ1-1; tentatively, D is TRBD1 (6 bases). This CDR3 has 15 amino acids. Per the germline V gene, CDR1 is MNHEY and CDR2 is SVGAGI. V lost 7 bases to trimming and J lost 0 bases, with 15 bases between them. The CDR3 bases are TGTGCCAGCACCTCCGGGACACTCATGAACACTGAAGCTTTCTTT. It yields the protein CASTSGTLMNTEAFF.

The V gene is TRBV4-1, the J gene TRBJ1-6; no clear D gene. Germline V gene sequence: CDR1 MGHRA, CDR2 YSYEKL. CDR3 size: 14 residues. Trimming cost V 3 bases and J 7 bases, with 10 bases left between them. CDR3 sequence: CASSQVGRNSPLHF. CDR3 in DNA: TGCGCCAGCAGCCAGGTGGGGAGGAATTCACCCCTCCACTTT.

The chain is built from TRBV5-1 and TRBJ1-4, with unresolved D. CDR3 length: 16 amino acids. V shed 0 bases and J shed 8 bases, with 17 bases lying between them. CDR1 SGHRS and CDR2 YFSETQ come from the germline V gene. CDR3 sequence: CASSLDLSEFGEKLFF. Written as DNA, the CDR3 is TGCGCCAGCAGCTTGGATCTCTCGGAGTTTGGGGAAAAACTGTTTTTT.

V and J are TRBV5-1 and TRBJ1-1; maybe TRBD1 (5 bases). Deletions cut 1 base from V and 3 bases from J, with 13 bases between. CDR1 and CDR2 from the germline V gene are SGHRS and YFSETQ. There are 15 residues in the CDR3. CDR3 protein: CASSLQGFTDTEAFF. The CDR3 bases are TGCGCCAGCAGCTTGCAGGGATTTACGGACACTGAAGCTTTCTTT.

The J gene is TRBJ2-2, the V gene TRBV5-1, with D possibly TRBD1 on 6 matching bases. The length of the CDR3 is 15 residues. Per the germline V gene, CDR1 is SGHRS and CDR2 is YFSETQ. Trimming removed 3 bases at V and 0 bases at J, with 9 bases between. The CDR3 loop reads CASSWTAPNTGELFF. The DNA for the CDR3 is TGCGCCAGCAGCTGGACAGCCCCGAACACCGGGGAGCTGTTTTTT.

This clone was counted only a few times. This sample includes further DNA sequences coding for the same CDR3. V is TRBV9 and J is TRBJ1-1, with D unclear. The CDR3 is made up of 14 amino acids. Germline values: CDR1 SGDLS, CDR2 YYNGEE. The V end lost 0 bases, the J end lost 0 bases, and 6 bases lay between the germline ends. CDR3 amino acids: CASSVVELNTEAFF. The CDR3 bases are TGTGCCAGCAGCGTAGTGGAGTTGAACACTGAAGCTTTCTTT.

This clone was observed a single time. CDR3 in DNA: TGTGCCACCAGCAAAGGACAGGGGTATAATTCACCCCTCCACTTT. Protein sequence: CATSKGQGYNSPLHF. This chain links TRBV15 with TRBJ1-6, with 9 bases identical to TRBD1. CDR1 is LNHNV, CDR2 YYDKDF, per germline (reference sequence). V was pared by 4 bases and J by 4 bases, with 2 bases of the junction left unmatched. CDR3 length: 15 residues.

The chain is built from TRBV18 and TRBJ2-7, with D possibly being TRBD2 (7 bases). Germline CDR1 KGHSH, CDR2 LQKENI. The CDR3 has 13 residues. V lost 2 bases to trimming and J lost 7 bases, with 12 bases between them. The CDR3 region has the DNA TGTGCCAGCTCACCAACCGGGGGGCGAGAGCAGTACTTC. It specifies CASSPTGGREQYF.

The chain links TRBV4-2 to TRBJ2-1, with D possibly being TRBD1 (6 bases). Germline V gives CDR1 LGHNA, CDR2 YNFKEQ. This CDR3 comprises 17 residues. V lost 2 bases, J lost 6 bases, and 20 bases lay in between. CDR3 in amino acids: CASSQTEQGVLLNEQFF. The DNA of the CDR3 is TGTGCCAGCAGCCAAACCGAACAGGGAGTCCTACTCAATGAGCAGTTCTTC.

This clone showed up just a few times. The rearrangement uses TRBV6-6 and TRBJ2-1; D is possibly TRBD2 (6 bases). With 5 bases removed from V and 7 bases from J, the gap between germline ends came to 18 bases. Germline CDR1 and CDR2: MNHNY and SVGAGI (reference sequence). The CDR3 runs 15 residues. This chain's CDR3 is CASSLGTPKENEQFF. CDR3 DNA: TGTGCCAGCAGTCTCGGGACTCCGAAAGAGAATGAGCAGTTCTTC.

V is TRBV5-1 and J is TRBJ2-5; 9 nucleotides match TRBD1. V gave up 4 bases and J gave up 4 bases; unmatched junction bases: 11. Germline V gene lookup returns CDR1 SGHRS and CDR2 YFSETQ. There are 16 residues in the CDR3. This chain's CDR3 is CASSRVDRGFGETQYF. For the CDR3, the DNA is TGCGCCAGCAGCCGAGTGGACAGGGGATTCGGAGAGACCCAGTACTTC.